A single sample is the source of the 27 T cell receptor beta chains below, sequenced in a study of technical replicates of blood from several donors. The method was immunoSEQ multiplex PCR; TCRdb's version includes in-frame clones alone and lacks a portion of them. The data show tens of thousands of clones, 92% seen once. The sequencing input was T cells isolated from PBMCs. These receptors all come from a human donor in good health.

The chain carries TRBV12-2 and TRBJ2-1; the table's D gene call, TRBD2, was not cross checked with the DNA. TRBV12-2 is annotated as a pseudogene. The CDR3 totals 15 residues. The CDR3 sequence is CASRLASGSENEQFF. CDR3 DNA: TGTGCAAGTCGCTTAGCTAGCGGCTCGGAAAATGAGCAGTTCTTC.

The V and J genes are TRBV30 and TRBJ2-3; no clear D. The CDR3 sequence is 12 residues long. V lost 2 bases to trimming and J lost 2 bases, with 5 bases between them. Per germline, CDR1 GTSNPN and CDR2 SVGIG (reference sequence). CDR3 loop: CAWSFITDTQYF. CDR3 bases: TGTGCCTGGAGTTTCATCACAGATACGCAGTATTTT.

The chain has TRBV10-2 and TRBJ1-2; the D is unclear. The CDR3 is 11 amino acids. The ends were cut back, 3 bases at V and 8 bases at J, with 7 bases in the middle. CDR1 WSHSY and CDR2 SAAADI come from the germline V gene. Written as DNA, the CDR3 is TGCGCCAGCAGTGAATCTGGCGGCTACACCTTC. Its protein is CASSESGGYTF.

This clone appeared once. J is TRBJ1-5 and V is TRBV10-2; weak D call: TRBD1 (5 bases). Germline-derived CDR1 and CDR2 are WSHSY and SAAADI. This CDR3 has 16 residues. Trimming stripped 4 bases from V and 0 bases from J, with 13 bases between. The CDR3 region is CASSGSGGGSNQPQHF. DNA for the CDR3: TGCGCCAGCAGTGGGTCCGGGGGAGGTAGCAATCAGCCCCAGCATTTT.

The genes are TRBV2 and TRBJ2-7; possibly TRBD1 for D (6 bases). Trimming shortened V by 4 bases and J by 5 bases, and 15 bases separated the two germline ends. The CDR3 sequence is 14 residues long. The germline V gene has CDR1 SNHLY and CDR2 FYNNEI. CDR3 protein: CASSVLGARDEQYF. The DNA of the CDR3 is TGTGCCAGCAGTGTACTGGGGGCTCGGGACGAGCAGTACTTC.

V is TRBV5-1 and J is TRBJ2-5; 7 nucleotides match TRBD2. Germline assignment: CDR1 SGHRS and CDR2 YFSETQ. CDR3 size: 15 residues. Germline trimming cut 4 bases from V and 0 bases from J; bases unmatched to any gene: 6. CDR3 nucleotides: TGCGCCAGCAGCCCGGGACTAAAATACCAAGAGACCCAGTACTTC. Protein: CASSPGLKYQETQYF.

The CDR3: CASSQDWGTSTDTQYF. CDR3 DNA: TGTGCCAGCAGCCAAGATTGGGGCACTAGCACAGATACGCAGTATTTT. The chain is built from TRBV4-2 and TRBJ2-3; possibly TRBD1 for D (5 bases). Deletions cut 0 bases from V and 0 bases from J, with 10 bases between. Germline V lookup: CDR1 LGHNA, CDR2 YNFKEQ. This CDR3 spans 16 amino acids.

The CDR3 DNA is TGTGCCAGCAGCGTAGGGGCGGGCGAAACTGGAAACACCATATATTTT. It encodes CASSVGAGETGNTIYF. The chain is built from TRBV9 and TRBJ1-3, with no clear D. The germline V gene has CDR1 SGDLS and CDR2 YYNGEE. The CDR3 consists of 16 residues. Trimming cost V 0 bases and J 2 bases, with 12 bases left between them.

This clone was seen a single time. This sequence joins TRBV2 and TRBJ2-7, with a tentative D call TRBD1 (5 bases). The CDR3 contains 14 residues. Germline CDR1 SNHLY, CDR2 FYNNEI. Between the trimmed V and J ends, which lost 4 bases and 4 bases, there was a span of 14 bases. The CDR3 DNA reads TGTGCCAGCAGTGGGATTAGTAGGGGTTACGAGCAGTACTTC. Residues: CASSGISRGYEQYF. Full variable domain (rest looked up from reference TRBV2 and TRBJ2-7): EPEVTQTPSHQVTQMGQEVILRCVPISNHLYFYWYRQILGQKVEFLVSFYNNEISEKSEIFDDQFSVERPDGSNFTLKIRSTKLEDSAMYFCASSGISRGYEQYFGPGTRLTVT.

This clone was observed once. The chain combines TRBV10-1 with TRBJ2-7, with a tentative D call TRBD1 (5 bases). V lost 5 bases, J lost 0 bases, and 8 bases lay in between. This CDR3 has 13 residues. The germline V gene encodes CDR1 WNHNN and CDR2 SYGVQD (reference sequence). CDR3 sequence: CASSLGRSYEQYF. The CDR3 region has the DNA TGCGCCAGCAGTTTGGGGCGCTCCTACGAGCAGTACTTC.

The J gene is TRBJ1-4, the V gene TRBV5-1, with no clear D. This CDR3 has 14 amino acids. Germline CDR1 reads SGHRS; CDR2 reads YFSETQ. V was shortened by 0 bases and J by 6 bases, with 9 bases between the two germline ends. The DNA for the CDR3 is TGCGCCAGCAGCTTGGGGCCGTCATATGAAAAACTGTTTTTT. Translation gives CASSLGPSYEKLFF. Combining the CDR3 with reference TRBV5-1 and TRBJ1-4 gives the whole variable domain KAGVTQTPRYLIKTRGQQVTLSCSPISGHRSVSWYQQTPGQGLQFLFEYFSETQRNKGNFPGRFSGRQFSNSRSEMNVSTLELGDSALYLCASSLGPSYEKLFFGSGTQLSVL.

This chain joins TRBV28 and TRBJ2-1; 9 bases align to TRBD2. The CDR3 loop spans 19 amino acids. Unmatched junction bases numbered 20, after V lost 3 bases and J lost 8 bases. The germline V gene encodes CDR1 MDHEN and CDR2 SYDVKM. CDR3 DNA: TGTGCCAGCAGTTTCCGCCCGGCAAGCGGGGGGCACCCGACGGATGAGCAGTTCTTC. Its protein is CASSFRPASGGHPTDEQFF.

This chain links TRBV5-4 with TRBJ1-4; a weak D match, TRBD1 (6 bases). CDR3 length equals 17 residues. The V gene's germline CDR1 is SGHNT and CDR2 YYREEE (reference sequence). V lost 2 bases to trimming and J lost 8 bases, with 22 bases between them. The CDR3 DNA reads TGTGCCAGCAGCTTTCTTGGACAGAAAGGTTTTCGAGAAAAACTGTTTTTT. This translates into CASSFLGQKGFREKLFF.

This clone was seen a handful of times. J is TRBJ1-6 and V is TRBV7-9; possibly TRBD1 for D (5 bases). The CDR3 totals 14 residues. V dropped 4 bases and J dropped 6 bases, with 10 bases sitting between them. CDR1 is SEHNR and CDR2 is FQNEAQ in the germline V gene (reference sequence). The CDR3, as DNA: TGTGCCAGCAGCTCGACAGTCCCTAATTCACCCCTCCACTTT. It yields the protein CASSSTVPNSPLHF.

The chain couples TRBV29-1 to TRBJ2-2; TRBD2 matches 9 bases. Trimming cost V 6 bases and J 0 bases; bases outside gene matches: 2. Germline lookup yields CDR1 SQVTM and CDR2 ANQGSEA. The CDR3 extends over 14 amino acids. CDR3 bases: TGCAGCGTGCGGGGGGGGGCGAACACCGGGGAGCTGTTTTTT. It encodes CSVRGGANTGELFF.

The chain combines TRBV29-1 with TRBJ2-2; perhaps TRBD2 as D (6 bases). The CDR3 loop spans 14 amino acids. V lost 3 bases, J lost 0 bases, and 8 bases lay in between. Looked up from germline, CDR1 is SQVTM and CDR2 is ANQGSEA. CDR3 region: CSVDSGPNTGELFF. Here the CDR3 DNA reads TGCAGCGTTGATAGCGGCCCGAACACCGGGGAGCTGTTTTTT.

V usage is TRBV27 and J usage is TRBJ2-5; possible D gene TRBD2, 6 bases. The CDR3 has 13 residues. With 3 bases removed from V and 5 bases from J, the gap between germline ends came to 10 bases. Germline CDR1 is MNHEY and CDR2 is SMNVEV (reference sequence). CDR3 protein: CASSFLGGETQYF. Here the CDR3 DNA reads TGTGCCAGCAGTTTCTTGGGGGGTGAGACCCAGTACTTC.

This clone was detected only once. The rearrangement joins TRBV4-1 to TRBJ1-2; no clear D. The CDR3 runs to 14 residues. CDR1 MGHRA and CDR2 YSYEKL come from the germline V gene. V dropped 1 base and J dropped 7 bases, with 13 bases sitting between them. CDR3 sequence reads: CASSQAPLPGGYTF. As DNA, the CDR3 is TGCGCCAGCAGCCAAGCTCCCCTCCCGGGTGGCTACACCTTC.

The chain couples TRBV29-1 to TRBJ2-2; D is possibly TRBD2 (7 bases). Per the germline V gene, CDR1 is SQVTM and CDR2 is ANQGSEA. V was pared by 7 bases and J by 2 bases, with 11 bases between. This CDR3 has 13 residues. The DNA of the CDR3 is TGCAGCGGGGGGGGCCAAAACACCGGGGAGCTGTTTTTT. It encodes CSGGGQNTGELFF.

This clone was detected only a few times. The V and J genes are TRBV7-9 and TRBJ1-1; D call uncertain. With 1 base removed from V and 0 bases from J, the gap between germline ends came to 6 bases. Per germline, CDR1 SEHNR and CDR2 FQNEAQ (reference sequence). This CDR3 spans 14 amino acids. In nucleotides, the CDR3 is TGTGCCAGCAGCTTAGGTGTATTGAACACTGAAGCTTTCTTT. Encoded protein: CASSLGVLNTEAFF.

This clone has only one observation. The V gene is TRBV18, the J gene TRBJ2-2, with TRBD2 identical over 11 bases. Germline V gives CDR1 KGHSH, CDR2 LQKENI. This CDR3 contains 18 residues. Trimming removed 3 bases from V and 7 bases from J; junction bases left unmatched: 13. The DNA for the CDR3 is TGTGCCAGCTCACCGTTTTTGTCGGGACTAGCGGAGTTCGGGGAGCTGTTTTTT. It translates to CASSPFLSGLAEFGELFF.

The chain recombines TRBV19 with TRBJ1-3; 7 bases align to TRBD1. The germline CDR1 and CDR2 sequences are LNHDA and SQIVND (reference sequence). The CDR3 is 17 amino acids. J lost 0 bases, V lost 3 bases, and 8 bases had no gene match. CDR3 sequence reads: CASSIGTGDVSGNTIYF. The CDR3 DNA follows: TGTGCCAGTAGTATCGGAACAGGGGACGTCTCTGGAAACACCATATATTTT. Filled out from reference TRBV19 and TRBJ1-3, the complete variable domain reads DGGITQSPKYLFRKEGQNVTLSCEQNLNHDAMYWYRQDPGQGLRLIYYSQIVNDFQKGDIAEGYSVSREKKESFPLTVTSAQKNPTAFYLCASSIGTGDVSGNTIYFGEGSWLTVV.

This chain joins TRBV10-3 and TRBJ2-4; the match to TRBD2 covers 11 bases. CDR1 ENHRY and CDR2 SYGVKD come from the germline V gene. The CDR3 covers 19 residues. With 2 bases clipped from V and 0 bases from J, the junction kept 9 bases outside the gene matches. The CDR3 is CAISEALTSGDLAKNIQYF. The CDR3 nucleotides are TGTGCCATCAGTGAGGCCCTGACTAGCGGGGATCTAGCCAAAAACATTCAGTACTTC.

This sequence joins TRBV7-9 and TRBJ2-5; D is perhaps TRBD2 (5 bases). Between the trimmed V and J ends, which lost 5 bases and 2 bases, there was a span of 15 bases. The CDR3 sequence is 15 residues long. Germline V gene lookup returns CDR1 SEHNR and CDR2 FQNEAQ (reference sequence). This CDR3 is CASSPMRRTQETQYF. CDR3 in DNA: TGTGCCAGCAGCCCCATGAGAAGGACTCAAGAGACCCAGTACTTC.

The chain couples TRBV19 to TRBJ1-1; D gene uncertain. Per the germline V gene, CDR1 is LNHDA and CDR2 is SQIVND (reference sequence). Trimming left V 6 bases short and J 0 bases short, with 17 bases between. The CDR3 sequence is 16 residues long. CDR3 loop: CASSDSSPGMNTEAFF. CDR3 coding DNA: TGTGCCAGTAGCGATAGTTCTCCAGGCATGAACACTGAAGCTTTCTTT.

V usage is TRBV30 and J usage is TRBJ1-3; D remains ambiguous. Germline V gives CDR1 GTSNPN, CDR2 SVGIG (reference sequence). The V and J ends lost 3 bases and 0 bases respectively, with 12 bases between them. This CDR3 has 15 amino acids. The CDR3 nucleotides read TGTGCCTGGAGCAGGCTGAGCAGCTCTGGAAACACCATATATTTT. Translated: CAWSRLSSSGNTIYF.

The rearrangement uses TRBV11-2 and TRBJ1-1; no reliable D call. Trimming shortened V by 0 bases and J by 1 base, and 6 bases separated the two germline ends. Germline CDR1 and CDR2: SGHAT and FQNNGV. This CDR3 has 14 residues. The CDR3 spells CASSLDSWNTEAFF. The CDR3 DNA follows: TGTGCCAGCAGCTTAGATTCCTGGAACACTGAAGCTTTCTTT.